In this sample, the clone carrying this T cell receptor beta chain turned up a few times. This sample is drawn from a study of T cells in Graves' hyperthyroidism and ophthalmopathy. Using RNA transcripts as the source, TCR beta CDR3 regions were amplified. HTBI primers were the set used in a first-round RT-PCR of the TCR CDR3. TCRdb re-analysed the multiplex PCR reads in MiXCR, keeping a single row per CDR3 protein. The sample includes 220,000 or so distinct CDR3 sequences, 16% of them seen just once. The CDR3 loop spans 14 amino acids. Germline values: CDR1 SQVTM, CDR2 ANQGSEA. With V trimmed by 3 bases and J by 3 bases, 6 bases remained unmatched.

The sample was blood. V and J are TRBV29-1 and TRBJ2-7; 9 bases agree with TRBD1. The receptor comes from a woman between 18 and 29 years old with Graves' ophthalmopathy. CDR3 DNA: TGCAGCGTTGACGTAGGGGGACAGGGCTACGAGCAGTACTTC. This encodes CSVDVGGQGYEQYF.